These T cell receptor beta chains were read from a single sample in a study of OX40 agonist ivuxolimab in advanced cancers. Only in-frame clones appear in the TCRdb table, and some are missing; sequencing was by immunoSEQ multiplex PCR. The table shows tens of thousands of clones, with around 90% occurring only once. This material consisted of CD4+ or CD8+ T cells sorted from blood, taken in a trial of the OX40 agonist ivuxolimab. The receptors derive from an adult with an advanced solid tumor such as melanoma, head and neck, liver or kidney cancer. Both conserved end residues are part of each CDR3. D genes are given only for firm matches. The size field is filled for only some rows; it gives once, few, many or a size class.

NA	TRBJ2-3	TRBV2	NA	CASPSTDTQYF	TGTGCCAGCCCCAGCACAGATACGCAGTATTTT
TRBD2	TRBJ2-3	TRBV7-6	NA	CASSLEGLAVRDTQYF	TGTGCCAGCAGCTTAGAGGGACTAGCGGTACGCGATACGCAGTATTTT
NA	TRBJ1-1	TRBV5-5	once	CASSTRLGGDTEAFF	TGTGCCAGCAGCACTCGACTTGGGGGGGACACTGAAGCTTTCTTT
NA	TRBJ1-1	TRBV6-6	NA	CASRQDYTEAFF	TGTGCCAGCAGGCAAGATTACACTGAAGCTTTCTTT
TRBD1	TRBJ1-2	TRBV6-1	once	CASSEGQGLNYGYTF	TGTGCCAGCAGTGAGGGACAGGGACTGAACTATGGCTACACCTTC
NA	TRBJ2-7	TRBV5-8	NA	CASGGRGQSLREQYF	TGTGCCAGCGGGGGGAGAGGACAGTCCCTACGCGAGCAGTACTTC
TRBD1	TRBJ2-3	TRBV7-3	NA	CASSLGTASTDTQYF	TGTGCCAGCAGCTTAGGGACAGCTAGCACAGATACGCAGTATTTT
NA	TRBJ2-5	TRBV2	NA	CASSERAGSSFQYF	TGTGCCAGCAGCGAAAGGGCGGGTTCATCATTCCAGTACTTC
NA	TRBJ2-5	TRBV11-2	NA	CASRSWGPQETQYF	TGTGCCAGCAGGTCATGGGGGCCCCAAGAGACCCAGTACTTC
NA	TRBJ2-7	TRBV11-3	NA	CASSLTGTPYEQYF	TGTGCCAGCAGCTTAACCGGGACCCCGTACGAGCAGTACTTC
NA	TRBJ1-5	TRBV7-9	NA	CASSPDSNQPQHF	TGTGCCAGCAGCCCCGATAGCAATCAGCCCCAGCATTTT
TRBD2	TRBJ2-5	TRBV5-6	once	CASKLAGLQETQYF	TGTGCCAGTAAACTAGCGGGGCTTCAAGAGACCCAGTACTTC
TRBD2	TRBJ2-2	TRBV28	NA	CASSLFPASGTGELFF	TGTGCCAGCAGTTTATTCCCGGCTAGCGGGACCGGGGAGCTGTTTTTT